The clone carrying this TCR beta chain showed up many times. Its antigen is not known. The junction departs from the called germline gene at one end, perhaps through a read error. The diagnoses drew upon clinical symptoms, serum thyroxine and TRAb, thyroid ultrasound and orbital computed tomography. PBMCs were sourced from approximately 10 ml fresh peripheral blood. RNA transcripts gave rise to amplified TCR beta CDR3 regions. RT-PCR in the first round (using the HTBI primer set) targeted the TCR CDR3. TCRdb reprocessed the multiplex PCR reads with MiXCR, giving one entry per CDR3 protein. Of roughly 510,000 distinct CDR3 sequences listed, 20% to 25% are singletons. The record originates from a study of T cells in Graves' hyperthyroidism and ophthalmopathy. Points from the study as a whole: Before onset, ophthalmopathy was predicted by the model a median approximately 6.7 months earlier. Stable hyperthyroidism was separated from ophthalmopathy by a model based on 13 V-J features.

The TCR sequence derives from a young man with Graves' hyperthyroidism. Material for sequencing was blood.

CDR3 sequence: CAGSPGTGRRNTEAFF. In nucleotides, the CDR3 is TGTGCCGGCAGCCCCGGGACAGGGAGGCGGAACACTGAAGCTTTCTTT. The J gene is TRBJ1-1, the V gene TRBV12-3 or TRBV12-4; 9 positions agree with TRBD1. This CDR3 spans 16 amino acids.